This T cell receptor beta chain was identified in a study of CD4 T cells in relation to SARS-CoV-2 and coronaviruses. Points from the study as a whole: Compared with monoreactive clones, crossreactive clones showed significantly weaker SARS-CoV-2 expansion.

V was cut by 6 bases and J by 2 bases, with 14 bases left in between. The CDR3 length is 14 residues. Per germline, CDR1 ENHRY and CDR2 SYGVKD. Sequencing used immunoSEQ multiplex PCR; TCRdb keeps in-frame clones, though not all of them. Among approximately 37,000 clones listed, roughly 88% were seen once. Concerning this clone: Its target is not known.

Naive and memory CD4+ T cells were separated from cryopreserved PBMCs. The V call is TRBV10-3, the J call TRBJ2-7; D is ambiguous. This TCR was recovered from an adult with COVID-19. Sequencing was performed on memory CD4+ T cells from PBMCs. CDR3 in amino acids: CAIRQEYTPYEQYF. The DNA of the CDR3 is TGTGCCATCAGGCAGGAGTACACCCCCTACGAGCAGTACTTC.